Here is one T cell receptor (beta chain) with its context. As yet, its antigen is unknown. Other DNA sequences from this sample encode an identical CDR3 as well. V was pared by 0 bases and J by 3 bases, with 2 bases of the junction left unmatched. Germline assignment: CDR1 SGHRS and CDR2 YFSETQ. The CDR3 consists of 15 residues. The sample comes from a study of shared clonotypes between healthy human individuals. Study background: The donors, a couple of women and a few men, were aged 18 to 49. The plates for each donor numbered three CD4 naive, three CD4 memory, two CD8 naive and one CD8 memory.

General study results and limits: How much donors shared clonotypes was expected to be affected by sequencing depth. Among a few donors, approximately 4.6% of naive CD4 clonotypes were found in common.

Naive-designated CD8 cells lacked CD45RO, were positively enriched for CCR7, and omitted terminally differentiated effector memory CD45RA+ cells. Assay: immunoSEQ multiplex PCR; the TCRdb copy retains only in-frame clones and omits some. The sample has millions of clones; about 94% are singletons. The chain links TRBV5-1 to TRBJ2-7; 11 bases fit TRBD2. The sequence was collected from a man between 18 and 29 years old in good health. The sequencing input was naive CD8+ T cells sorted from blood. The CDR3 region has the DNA TGCGCCAGCAGCTTGGTAGCGGGAGGGAGCTACGAGCAGTACTTC. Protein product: CASSLVAGGSYEQYF.